This T cell receptor beta chain was documented in a study of graft-versus-host responses after intestinal transplantation. Overall study context: Tacrolimus and steroids were given for 3 to 4 years to all recipients after anti-thymocyte globulin induction. Regarding the study as a whole: Subjects displaying graft-donor T cell macrochimerism possessed elevated graft-versus-host to host-versus-graft clonal ratios inside allografts. Analysis identified GvH clones in recipient marrow, with some appearing first in ileum or blood.

Sequencing used immunoSEQ multiplex PCR; TCRdb keeps in-frame clones, though not all of them. Here the sample spans 100,000 or so clones, roughly nine tenths being singletons. As to this clone: What it binds is unknown.

CDR3 size: 11 residues. Germline V gives CDR1 SEHNR, CDR2 FQNEAQ (reference sequence). V was clipped by 5 bases and J by 13 bases; unmatched bases: 5. The TCR sequence derives from a human donor who received an intestinal transplant. The sample was unstimulated CD4+ T cells sorted from spleen or lymph node cells, taken before intestinal transplant. The chain recombines TRBV7-9 with TRBJ2-1; 7 nucleotides line up with TRBD1. CDR3 bases: TGTGCCAGCAGCAACGGACAGGTCCAGTTCTTC. It yields the protein CASSNGQVQFF.